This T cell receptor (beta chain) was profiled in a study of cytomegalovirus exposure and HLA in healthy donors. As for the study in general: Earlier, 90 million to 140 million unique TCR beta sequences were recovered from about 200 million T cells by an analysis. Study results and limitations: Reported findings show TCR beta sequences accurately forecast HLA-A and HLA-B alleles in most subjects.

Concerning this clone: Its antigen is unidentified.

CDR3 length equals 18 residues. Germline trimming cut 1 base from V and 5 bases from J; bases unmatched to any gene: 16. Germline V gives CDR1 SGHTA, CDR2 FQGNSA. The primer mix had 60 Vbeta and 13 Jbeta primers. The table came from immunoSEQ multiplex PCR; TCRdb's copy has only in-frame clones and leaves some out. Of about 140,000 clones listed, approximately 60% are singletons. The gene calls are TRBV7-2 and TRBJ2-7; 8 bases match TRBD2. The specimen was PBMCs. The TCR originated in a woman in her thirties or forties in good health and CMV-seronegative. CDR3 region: CASSLESGGTLRSNEQYF. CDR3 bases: TGTGCCAGCAGCTTAGAGTCGGGGGGGACTCTAAGGTCTAACGAGCAGTACTTC.